The sequence of this TCR beta chain was determined in a study of T cell responses to AZD1222 COVID-19 vaccine. Overall study findings and caveats: Among the donors, most were white British and more were female, and clonal diversity was possibly underestimated. Only a handful of individuals given AZD1222 were seropositive at baseline.

For this clone: Its antigen remains unknown.

The protocol was immunoSEQ multiplex PCR, while the TCRdb copy is restricted to in-frame clones and leaves out a portion. The sample lists about 180,000 clones; roughly 88% were seen once. V dropped 4 bases and J dropped 4; count of bases not matched to a gene: 14. CDR3 size: 18 residues. CDR1 and CDR2 from the germline V gene are SGDLS and YYNGEE. The material sequenced was peripheral blood, taken 28 days after the second AZD1222 dose. The gene calls are TRBV9 and TRBJ2-3, with 11 bases that match TRBD2. The sequence derives from an adult who received the AZD1222 COVID-19 vaccine. The CDR3 DNA sequence: TGTGCCAGCAGCCCCGGGACTAGCGGCACCAGGGGACCAGATACGCAGTATTTT. It translates to CASSPGTSGTRGPDTQYF.